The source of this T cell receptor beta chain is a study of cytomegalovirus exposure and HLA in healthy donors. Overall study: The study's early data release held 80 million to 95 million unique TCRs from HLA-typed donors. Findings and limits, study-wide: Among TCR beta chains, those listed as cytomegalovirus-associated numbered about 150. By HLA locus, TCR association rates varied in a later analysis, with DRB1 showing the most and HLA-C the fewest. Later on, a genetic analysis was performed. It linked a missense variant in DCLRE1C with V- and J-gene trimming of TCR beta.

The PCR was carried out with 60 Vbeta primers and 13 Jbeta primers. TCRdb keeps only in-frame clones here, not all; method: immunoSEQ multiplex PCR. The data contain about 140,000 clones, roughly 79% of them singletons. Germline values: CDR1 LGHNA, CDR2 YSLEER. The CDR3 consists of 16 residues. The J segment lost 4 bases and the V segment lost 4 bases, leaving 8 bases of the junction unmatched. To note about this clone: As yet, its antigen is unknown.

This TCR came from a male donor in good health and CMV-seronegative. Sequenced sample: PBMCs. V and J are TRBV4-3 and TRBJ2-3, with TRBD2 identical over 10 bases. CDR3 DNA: TGCGCCAGCAGCCCCCGTCCTAGCGGGGGACCAGATACGCAGTATTTT. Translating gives CASSPRPSGGPDTQYF.